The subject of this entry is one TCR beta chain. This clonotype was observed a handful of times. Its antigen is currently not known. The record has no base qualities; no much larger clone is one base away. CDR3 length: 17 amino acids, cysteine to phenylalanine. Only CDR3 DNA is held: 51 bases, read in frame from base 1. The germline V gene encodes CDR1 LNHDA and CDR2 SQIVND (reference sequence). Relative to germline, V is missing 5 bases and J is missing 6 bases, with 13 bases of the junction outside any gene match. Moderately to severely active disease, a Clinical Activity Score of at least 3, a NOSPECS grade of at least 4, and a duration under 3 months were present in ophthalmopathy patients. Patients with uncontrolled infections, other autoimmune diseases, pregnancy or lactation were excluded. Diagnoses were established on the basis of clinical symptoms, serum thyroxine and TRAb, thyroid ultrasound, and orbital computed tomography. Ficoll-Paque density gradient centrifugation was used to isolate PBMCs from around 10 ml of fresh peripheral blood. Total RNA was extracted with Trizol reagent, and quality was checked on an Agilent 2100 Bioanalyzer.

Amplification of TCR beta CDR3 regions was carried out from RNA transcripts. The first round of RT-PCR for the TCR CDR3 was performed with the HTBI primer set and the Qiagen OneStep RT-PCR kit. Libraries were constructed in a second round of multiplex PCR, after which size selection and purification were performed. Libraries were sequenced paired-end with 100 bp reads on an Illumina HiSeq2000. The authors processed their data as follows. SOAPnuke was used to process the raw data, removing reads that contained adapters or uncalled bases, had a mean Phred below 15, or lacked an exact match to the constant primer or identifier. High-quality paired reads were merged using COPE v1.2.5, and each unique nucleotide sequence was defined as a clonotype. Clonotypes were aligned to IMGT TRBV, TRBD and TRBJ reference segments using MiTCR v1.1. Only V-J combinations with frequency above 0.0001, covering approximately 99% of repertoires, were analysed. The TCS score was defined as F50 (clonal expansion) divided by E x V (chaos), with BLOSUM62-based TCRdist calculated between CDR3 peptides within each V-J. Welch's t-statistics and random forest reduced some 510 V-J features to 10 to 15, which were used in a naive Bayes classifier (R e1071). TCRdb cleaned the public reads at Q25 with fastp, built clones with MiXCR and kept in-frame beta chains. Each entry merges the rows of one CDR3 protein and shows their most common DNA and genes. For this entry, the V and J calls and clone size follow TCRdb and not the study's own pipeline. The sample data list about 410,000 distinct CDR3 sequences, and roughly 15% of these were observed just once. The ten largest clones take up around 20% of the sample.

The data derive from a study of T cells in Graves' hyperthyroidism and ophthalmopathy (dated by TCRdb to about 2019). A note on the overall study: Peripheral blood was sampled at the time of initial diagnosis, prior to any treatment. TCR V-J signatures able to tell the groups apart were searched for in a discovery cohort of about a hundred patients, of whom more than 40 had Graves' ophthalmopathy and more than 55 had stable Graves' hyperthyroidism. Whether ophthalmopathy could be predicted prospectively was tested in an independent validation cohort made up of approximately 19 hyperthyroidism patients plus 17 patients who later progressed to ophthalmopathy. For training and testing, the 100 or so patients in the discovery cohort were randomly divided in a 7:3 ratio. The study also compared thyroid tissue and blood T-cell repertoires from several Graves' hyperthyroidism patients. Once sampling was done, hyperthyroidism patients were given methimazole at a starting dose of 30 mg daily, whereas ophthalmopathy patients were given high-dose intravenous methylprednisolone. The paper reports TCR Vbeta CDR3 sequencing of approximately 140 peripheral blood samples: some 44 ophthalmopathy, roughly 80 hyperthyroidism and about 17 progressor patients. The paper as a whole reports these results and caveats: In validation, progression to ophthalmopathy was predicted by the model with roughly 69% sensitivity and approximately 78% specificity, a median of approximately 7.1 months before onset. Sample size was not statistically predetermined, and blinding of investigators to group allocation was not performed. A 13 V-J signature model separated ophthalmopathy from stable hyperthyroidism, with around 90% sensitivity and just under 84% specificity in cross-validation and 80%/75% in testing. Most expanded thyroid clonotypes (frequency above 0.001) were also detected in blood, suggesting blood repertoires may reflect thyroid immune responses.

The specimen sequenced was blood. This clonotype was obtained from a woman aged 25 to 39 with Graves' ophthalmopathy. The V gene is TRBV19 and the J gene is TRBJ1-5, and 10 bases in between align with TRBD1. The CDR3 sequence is CASSPRRTGGFFQPQHF. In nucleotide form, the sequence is TGTGCCAGTAGTCCTCGTCGGACAGGGGGTTTTTTTCAGCCCCAGCATTTT. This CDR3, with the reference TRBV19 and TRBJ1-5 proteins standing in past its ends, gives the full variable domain DGGITQSPKYLFRKEGQNVTLSCEQNLNHDAMYWYRQDPGQGLRLIYYSQIVNDFQKGDIAEGYSVSREKKESFPLTVTSAQKNPTAFYLCASSPRRTGGFFQPQHFGDGTRLSIL.